The 4 T cell receptor beta chains listed next were all sequenced from one sample in a study of blood T cells in healthy people across ages. Alongside a J-beta primer mix, a sample-barcoded 5' primer served in a second PCR lasting roughly 7 to 12 cycles. TCRdb re-called the 5' RACE reads with MiXCR, one entry per CDR3 protein. The table lists hundreds of thousands of distinct CDR3 sequences, roughly half of them singletons. Specimen: blood. These receptors were taken from a woman at least 80 years old in good health.

The CDR3 here is CASSWEDRVGETQYF. The DNA for the CDR3 is TGTGCCAGCAGTTGGGAGGACAGGGTAGGGGAGACCCAGTACTTC. This chain connects TRBV6-6 to TRBJ2-5; 8 bases align to TRBD1. This CDR3 comprises 15 residues. V lost 4 bases, J lost 5 bases, and 9 bases stayed unmatched. Per the germline V gene, CDR1 is MNHNY and CDR2 is SVGAGI (reference sequence).

This chain uses TRBV6-6 with TRBJ2-7, with D hard to call. Germline loops: CDR1 MNHNY, CDR2 SVGAGI (reference sequence). The CDR3 length is 14 residues. Trimming removed 7 bases from V and 2 bases from J, with 15 bases in between. CDR3 coding DNA: TGTGCCAGCAAACCCGAAAGGGCTACCTACGAGCAGTACTTC. Translated, it gives CASKPERATYEQYF.

A few counts support this clonotype. The V call is TRBV5-1, the J call TRBJ1-1; 8 positions match TRBD1. V shed 1 base, J shed 4 bases, and the junction held 3 bases outside the gene matches. This CDR3 region has 14 residues. Germline loops: CDR1 SGHRS, CDR2 YFSETQ. The DNA of the CDR3 is TGCGCCAGCAGCTTGTCAGGGGGCCCCACTGAAGCTTTCTTT. The encoded protein is CASSLSGGPTEAFF.

The rearrangement joins TRBV18 to TRBJ2-1; possibly TRBD2 for D (6 bases). Looked up from germline, CDR1 is KGHSH and CDR2 is LQKENI. V was shortened by 2 bases and J by 3 bases, with 11 bases between the two germline ends. The CDR3 sequence is 15 residues long. CDR3: CASSPSSEIYNEQFF. The CDR3 DNA is TGTGCCAGCTCACCATCTAGCGAGATCTACAATGAGCAGTTCTTC.